This T cell receptor (beta chain) was captured in a study of blood T cell repertoires in COVID-19. This clone was observed a handful of times. CDR3 length: 16 amino acids. Germline V gene lookup returns CDR1 WNHNN and CDR2 SYGVQD (reference sequence). The trim removed 1 base at V and 4 bases at J, leaving 8 bases unmatched. The protocol was immunoSEQ multiplex PCR, while the TCRdb copy is restricted to in-frame clones and leaves out a portion. This table has approximately 70,000 clones, 91% appearing once. The rearrangement uses TRBV10-1 and TRBJ2-3; 7 bases are shared with TRBD2. The receptor was isolated from a man aged 35 to 55 with COVID-19, enrolled during active disease. The sample consisted of peripheral blood. As DNA, the CDR3 is TGCGCCAGCAGTGAGTTTCAGCGGGGAGTACCAGATACGCAGTATTTT. It yields the protein CASSEFQRGVPDTQYF.